Listed below are T cell receptor beta chains from one sample, sequenced in a study of blood T cell repertoires in COVID-19. The table came from immunoSEQ multiplex PCR; TCRdb's copy has only in-frame clones and leaves some out. The repertoire holds about 210,000 clones, with around 84% as singletons. What was sequenced was PBMCs or T cells enriched from blood (not recorded which). The receptors stem from a man in his forties who had recovered from COVID-19. CDR3s include the opening cysteine and the closing phenylalanine or tryptophan. The order of the fields is D gene, clone size, V gene, J gene, CDR3 protein, CDR3 DNA. A D gene is named only where the DNA matches it firmly. Size values are once, few and many counts, or a class for expanded clones, and some rows have none.

D: -; size: -; V: TRBV27; J: TRBJ2-3; CDR3: CASSFAGSPTDTQYF; DNA: TGTGCCAGCAGTTTTGCCGGGAGCCCCACAGATACGCAGTATTTT
D: -; size: -; V: TRBV4-1; J: TRBJ2-3; CDR3: CASSQDWWTRDTQYF; DNA: TGCGCCAGCAGCCAAGATTGGTGGACTCGGGATACGCAGTATTTT
D: -; size: -; V: TRBV5-4; J: TRBJ1-2; CDR3: CASSYLAWGGRGYTF; DNA: TGTGCCAGCAGCTATCTTGCGTGGGGGGGCCGTGGCTACACCTTC
D: TRBD2; size: few; V: TRBV5-6; J: TRBJ2-7; CDR3: CASSFFEELAEDYEQYF; DNA: TGTGCCAGCAGCTTCTTCGAAGAACTAGCGGAAGACTACGAGCAGTACTTC
D: TRBD1; size: -; V: TRBV19; J: TRBJ2-2; CDR3: CASRLWDSRTGELFF; DNA: TGTGCCAGTAGACTGTGGGACAGTCGCACCGGGGAGCTGTTTTTT
D: -; size: -; V: TRBV28; J: TRBJ2-1; CDR3: CASSPALGRQFSYNEQFF; DNA: TGTGCCAGCAGTCCGGCGTTAGGCAGACAGTTCTCCTACAATGAGCAGTTCTTC
D: -; size: -; V: TRBV4-1; J: TRBJ2-7; CDR3: CASSHTGTYDYEQYF; DNA: TGCGCCAGCAGCCACACAGGCACTTACGACTACGAGCAGTACTTC
D: TRBD2; size: -; V: TRBV5-1; J: TRBJ2-5; CDR3: CASSLLAGDLETQYF; DNA: TGCGCCAGCAGCTTGCTAGCGGGAGATCTGGAGACCCAGTACTTC
D: TRBD1; size: once; V: TRBV29-1; J: TRBJ2-3; CDR3: CSVGQGGFTDTQYF; DNA: TGCAGCGTGGGACAGGGGGGATTCACAGATACGCAGTATTTT
D: TRBD1; size: -; V: TRBV5-1; J: TRBJ2-2; CDR3: CASRPPGTGSTGELFF; DNA: TGCGCCAGCAGACCGCCCGGGACAGGGAGCACCGGGGAGCTGTTTTTT
D: -; size: once; V: TRBV18; J: TRBJ1-2; CDR3: CASSPGQNYGYTF; DNA: TGTGCCAGCTCACCCGGACAAAACTATGGCTACACCTTC